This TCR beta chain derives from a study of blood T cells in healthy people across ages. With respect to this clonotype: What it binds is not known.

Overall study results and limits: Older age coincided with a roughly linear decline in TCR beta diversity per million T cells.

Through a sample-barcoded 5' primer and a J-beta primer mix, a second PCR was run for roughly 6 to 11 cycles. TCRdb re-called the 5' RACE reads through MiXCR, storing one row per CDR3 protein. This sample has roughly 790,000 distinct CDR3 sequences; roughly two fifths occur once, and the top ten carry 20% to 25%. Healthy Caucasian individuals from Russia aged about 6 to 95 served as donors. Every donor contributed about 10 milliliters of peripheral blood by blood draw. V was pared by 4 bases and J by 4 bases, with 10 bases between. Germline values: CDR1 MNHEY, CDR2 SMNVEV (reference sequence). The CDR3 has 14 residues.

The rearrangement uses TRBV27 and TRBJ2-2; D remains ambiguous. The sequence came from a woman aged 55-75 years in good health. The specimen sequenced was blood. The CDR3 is CASSWAALTGELFF. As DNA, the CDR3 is TGTGCCAGCAGTTGGGCCGCGCTCACCGGGGAGCTGTTTTTT.